This T cell receptor (beta chain) was identified in a study of blood T cells in healthy people across ages. Overall study findings and caveats: Researchers deemed the diversity estimates from one million T cells underestimates.

CDR3 length: 12 residues. The V segment lost 5 bases and the J segment 2 bases; nucleotides outside the gene matches: 1. From germline, CDR1 is GTSNPN and CDR2 SVGIG (reference sequence). Notes on this clonotype: Its antigen remains unknown.

A second PCR of 7 to 11 cycles used a sample-barcoded 5' primer and a J-beta primer mix. All cDNA molecules were each tagged by a template-switch adaptor with 12 random nucleotides. Each CDR3 protein gets one entry after TCRdb re-called the 5' RACE reads with MiXCR. The profile shows 1.5 million to 2 million distinct CDR3 sequences, about two fifths of them singletons. The clonotype originates from a human donor in good health. The genes are TRBV30 and TRBJ2-5, with 8 bases identical to TRBD1. The sample was blood. The CDR3: CAWDRGQETQYF. Here the CDR3 DNA reads TGTGCCTGGGACAGGGGACAAGAGACCCAGTACTTC.